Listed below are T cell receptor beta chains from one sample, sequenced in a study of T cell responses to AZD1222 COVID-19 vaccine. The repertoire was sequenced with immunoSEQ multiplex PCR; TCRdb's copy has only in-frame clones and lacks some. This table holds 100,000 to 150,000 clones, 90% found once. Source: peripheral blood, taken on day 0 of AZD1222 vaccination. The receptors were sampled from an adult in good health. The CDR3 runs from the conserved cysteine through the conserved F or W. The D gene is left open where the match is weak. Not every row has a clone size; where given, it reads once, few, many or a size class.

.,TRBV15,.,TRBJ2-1,CATSRGAPSFVNEQFF,TGTGCCACCAGCAGAGGGGCCCCTAGCTTTGTGAATGAGCAGTTCTTC
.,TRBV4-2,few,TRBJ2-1,CASSQYRDGEQFF,TGTGCCAGCAGCCAATACCGGGACGGCGAGCAGTTCTTC
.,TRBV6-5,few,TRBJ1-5,CASRPGHSNQPQHF,TGTGCCAGCCGGCCAGGGCATAGCAATCAGCCCCAGCATTTT
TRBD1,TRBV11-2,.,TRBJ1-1,CASNRQGNTEAFF,TGTGCCAGCAACAGACAGGGGAACACTGAAGCTTTCTTT
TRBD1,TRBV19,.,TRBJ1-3,CASSASGTGAGDTIYF,TGTGCCAGTAGTGCCTCAGGGACAGGGGCAGGGGACACCATATATTTT
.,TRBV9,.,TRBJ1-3,CASRRPDGNTIYF,TGTGCCAGCAGGCGCCCGGACGGAAACACCATATATTTT
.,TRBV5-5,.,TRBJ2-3,CASSLLFRADTQYF,TGTGCCAGCAGCTTACTGTTTCGGGCAGATACGCAGTATTTT
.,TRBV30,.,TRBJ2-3,CAWSVGSKADTQYF,TGTGCCTGGAGTGTAGGTAGCAAGGCAGATACGCAGTATTTT
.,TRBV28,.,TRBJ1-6,CASSFRGVPLHF,TGTGCCAGCAGTTTCAGGGGAGTACCCCTCCACTTT
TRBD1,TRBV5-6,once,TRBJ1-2,CASSLGRQGIDYTF,TGTGCCAGCAGCCTGGGAAGACAGGGTATCGACTACACCTTC
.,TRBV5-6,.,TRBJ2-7,CASSLATGAYEQYF,TGTGCCAGCAGCTTGGCAACGGGGGCCTACGAGCAGTACTTC
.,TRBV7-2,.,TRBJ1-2,CASSLALAAPNYGYTF,TGTGCCAGCAGCTTAGCGCTGGCAGCACCTAACTATGGCTACACCTTC
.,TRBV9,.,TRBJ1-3,CASSVVGNTIYF,TGTGCCAGCAGCGTAGTTGGAAACACCATATATTTT
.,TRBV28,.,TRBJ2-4,CASSSTGLAKNIQYF,TGTGCCAGCAGTTCGACAGGACTAGCCAAAAACATTCAGTACTTC
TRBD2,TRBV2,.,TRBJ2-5,CATLSGGPIETQYF,TGTGCCACCCTAAGCGGGGGGCCAATAGAGACCCAGTACTTC
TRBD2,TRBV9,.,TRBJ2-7,CASSRTSGDLREQYF,TGTGCCAGCAGCAGGACTAGCGGGGACCTCCGCGAGCAGTACTTC
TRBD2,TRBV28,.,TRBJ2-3,CASSSPFGLADTDTQYF,TGTGCCAGCAGTTCCCCATTCGGACTAGCGGACACAGATACGCAGTATTTT
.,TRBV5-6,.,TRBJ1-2,CASSSPGTRKGYTF,TGTGCCAGCAGCTCCCCGGGGACCCGAAAGGGCTACACCTTC
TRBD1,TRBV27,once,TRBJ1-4,CASSLTRGPNEKLFF,TGTGCCAGCAGCCTGACCAGGGGGCCAAATGAAAAACTGTTTTTT
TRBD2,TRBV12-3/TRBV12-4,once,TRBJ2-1,CASMERGNEQFF,TGTGCCAGCATGGAGCGGGGGAATGAGCAGTTCTTC
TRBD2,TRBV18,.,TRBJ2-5,CASSPLPLAGVETQYF,TGTGCCAGCTCACCTTTACCGCTAGCGGGGGTTGAGACCCAGTACTTC
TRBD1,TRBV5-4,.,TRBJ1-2,CASSKGQDPNYGYTF,TGTGCCAGCAGCAAGGGACAGGATCCCAACTATGGCTACACCTTC
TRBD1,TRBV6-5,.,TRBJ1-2,CASSYSGTGAGYTF,TGTGCCAGCAGTTACTCCGGGACAGGGGCTGGCTACACCTTC
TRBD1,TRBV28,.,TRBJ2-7,CASSLVTGGVHEQYF,TGTGCCAGCAGTTTAGTCACAGGGGGCGTCCACGAGCAGTACTTC